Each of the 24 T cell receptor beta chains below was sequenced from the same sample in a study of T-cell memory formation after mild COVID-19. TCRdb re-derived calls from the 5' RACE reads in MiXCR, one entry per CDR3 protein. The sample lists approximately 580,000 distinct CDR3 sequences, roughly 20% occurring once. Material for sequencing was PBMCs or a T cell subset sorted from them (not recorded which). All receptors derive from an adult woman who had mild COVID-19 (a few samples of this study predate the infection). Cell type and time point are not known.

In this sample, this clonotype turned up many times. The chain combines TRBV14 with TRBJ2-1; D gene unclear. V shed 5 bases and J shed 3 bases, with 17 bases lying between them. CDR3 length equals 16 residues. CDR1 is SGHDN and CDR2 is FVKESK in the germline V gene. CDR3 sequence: CASSNPRSRIYNEQFF. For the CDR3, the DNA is TGTGCCAGCAGCAACCCAAGATCCCGGATCTACAATGAGCAGTTCTTC.

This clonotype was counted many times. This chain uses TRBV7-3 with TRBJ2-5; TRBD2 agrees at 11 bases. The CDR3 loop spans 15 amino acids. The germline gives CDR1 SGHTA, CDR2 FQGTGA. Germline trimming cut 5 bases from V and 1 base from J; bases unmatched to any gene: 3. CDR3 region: CASSPGTSGQETQYF. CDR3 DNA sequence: TGTGCCAGCAGCCCAGGGACTAGCGGCCAAGAGACCCAGTACTTC.

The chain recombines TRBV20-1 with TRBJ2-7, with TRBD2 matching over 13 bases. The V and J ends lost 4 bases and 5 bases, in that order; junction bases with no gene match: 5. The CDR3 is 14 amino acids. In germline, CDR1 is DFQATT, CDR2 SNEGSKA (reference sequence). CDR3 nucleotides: TGCAGTGCTAAAGGGACTAGCGGGGACCACGAGCAGTACTTC. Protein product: CSAKGTSGDHEQYF.

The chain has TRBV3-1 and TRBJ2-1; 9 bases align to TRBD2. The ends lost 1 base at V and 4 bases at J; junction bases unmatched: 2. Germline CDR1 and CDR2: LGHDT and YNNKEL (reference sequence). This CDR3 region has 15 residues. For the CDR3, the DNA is TGTGCCAGCAGCCAAGTTACTAGCGGGTACAATGAGCAGTTCTTC. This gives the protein CASSQVTSGYNEQFF.

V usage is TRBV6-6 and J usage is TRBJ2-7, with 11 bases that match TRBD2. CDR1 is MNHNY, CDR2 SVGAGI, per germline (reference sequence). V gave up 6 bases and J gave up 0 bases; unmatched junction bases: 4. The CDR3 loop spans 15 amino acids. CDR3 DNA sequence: TGTGCCAGCAGGCCGACTAGCGGGATCTCCTACGAGCAGTACTTC. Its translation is CASRPTSGISYEQYF.

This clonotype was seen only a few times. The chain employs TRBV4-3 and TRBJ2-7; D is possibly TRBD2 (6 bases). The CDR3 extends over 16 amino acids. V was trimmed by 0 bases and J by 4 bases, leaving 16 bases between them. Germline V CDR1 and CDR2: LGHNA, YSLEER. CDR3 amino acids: CASSQDERRDSYEQYF. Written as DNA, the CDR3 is TGCGCCAGCAGCCAAGATGAAAGGCGGGATAGTTACGAGCAGTACTTC.

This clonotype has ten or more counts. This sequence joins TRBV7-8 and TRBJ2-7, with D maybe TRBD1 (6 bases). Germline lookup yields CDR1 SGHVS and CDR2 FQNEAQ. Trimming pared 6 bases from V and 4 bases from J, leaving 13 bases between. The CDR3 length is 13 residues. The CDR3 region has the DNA TGTGCCAGCAGTTTGAAACAGGGTTACGAGCAGTACTTC. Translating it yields CASSLKQGYEQYF.

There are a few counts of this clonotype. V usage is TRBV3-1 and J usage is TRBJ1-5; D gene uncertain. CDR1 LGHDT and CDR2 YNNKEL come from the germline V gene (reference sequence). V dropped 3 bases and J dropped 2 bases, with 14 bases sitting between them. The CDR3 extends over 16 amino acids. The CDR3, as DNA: TGTGCCAGCAGCCAGGATGGAGCCCTGGGCAATCAGCCCCAGCATTTT. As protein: CASSQDGALGNQPQHF.

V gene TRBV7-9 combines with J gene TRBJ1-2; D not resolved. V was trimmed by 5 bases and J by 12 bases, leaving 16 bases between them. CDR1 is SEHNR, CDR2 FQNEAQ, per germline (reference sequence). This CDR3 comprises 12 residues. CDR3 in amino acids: CASSPLSPADTF. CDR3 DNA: TGTGCCAGCAGCCCCCTTAGTCCGGCGGACACCTTC. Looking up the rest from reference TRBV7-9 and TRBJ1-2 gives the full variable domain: DTGVSQNPRHKITKRGQNVTFRCDPISEHNRLYWYRQTLGQGPEFLTYFQNEAQLEKSRLLSDRFSAERPKGSFSTLEIQRTEQGDSAMYLCASSPLSPADTFGSGTRLTVV.

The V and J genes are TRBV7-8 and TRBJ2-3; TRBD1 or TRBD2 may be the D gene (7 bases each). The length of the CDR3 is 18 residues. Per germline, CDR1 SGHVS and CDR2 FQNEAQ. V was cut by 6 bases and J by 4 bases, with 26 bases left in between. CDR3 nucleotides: TGTGCCAGCAGTCCAGACAGGGAGCGGACTAGTAATCCAGATACGCAGTATTTT. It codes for CASSPDRERTSNPDTQYF.

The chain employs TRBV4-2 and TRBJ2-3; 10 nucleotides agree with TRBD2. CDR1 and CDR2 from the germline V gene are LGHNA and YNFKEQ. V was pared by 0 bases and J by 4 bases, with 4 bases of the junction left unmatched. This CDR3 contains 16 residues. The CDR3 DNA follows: TGTGCCAGCAGCCAAGAGTCTAGCGGGAGCGCAGATACGCAGTATTTT. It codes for CASSQESSGSADTQYF.

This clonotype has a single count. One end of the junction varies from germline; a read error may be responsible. The CDR3 protein is CDSSESLNTGELFF. CDR3 coding DNA: TGTGACAGCAGTGAATCTCTGAACACCGGGGAGCTGTTTTTT. The chain is built from TRBV2 and TRBJ2-2; D uncertain. CDR1 is SNHLY and CDR2 is FYNNEI in the germline V gene. CDR3 size: 14 residues.

CDR3 sequence: CASSLEYQAYQETQYF. Written as DNA, the CDR3 is TGTGCCAGCAGCTTGGAGTATCAAGCCTACCAAGAGACCCAGTACTTC. V and J are TRBV5-6 and TRBJ2-5; no firm D call. Germline values: CDR1 SGHDT, CDR2 YYEEEE. V lost 0 bases and J 0 bases, leaving 12 bases between the germline ends. CDR3 length: 16 residues.

CDR3 region: CASRDWTVTSYEQYF. The DNA of the CDR3 is TGTGCCAGCAGAGATTGGACGGTCACCTCCTACGAGCAGTACTTC. V usage is TRBV11-2 and J usage is TRBJ2-7; no clear D. The CDR3 spans 15 residues. Trimming cost V 6 bases and J 0 bases, with 15 bases left between them. Per germline, CDR1 SGHAT and CDR2 FQNNGV.

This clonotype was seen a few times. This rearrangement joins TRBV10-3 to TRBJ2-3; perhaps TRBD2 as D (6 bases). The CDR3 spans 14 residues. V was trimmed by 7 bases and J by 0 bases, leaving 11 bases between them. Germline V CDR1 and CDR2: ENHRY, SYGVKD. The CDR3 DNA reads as TGTGCCATCAACGGGGACTCTAGCACAGATACGCAGTATTTT. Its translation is CAINGDSSTDTQYF.

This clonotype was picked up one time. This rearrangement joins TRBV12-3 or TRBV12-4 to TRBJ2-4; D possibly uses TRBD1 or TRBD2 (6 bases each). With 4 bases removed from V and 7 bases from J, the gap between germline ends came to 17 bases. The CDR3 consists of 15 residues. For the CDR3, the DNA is TGTGCCAGCAGTTCAAGGGAACAAGGGGGGAACATTCAGTACTTC. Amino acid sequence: CASSSREQGGNIQYF.

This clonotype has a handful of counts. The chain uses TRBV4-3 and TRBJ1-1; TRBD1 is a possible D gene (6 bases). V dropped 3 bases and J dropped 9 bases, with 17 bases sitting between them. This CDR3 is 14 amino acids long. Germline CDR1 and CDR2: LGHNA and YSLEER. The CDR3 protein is CASSQVGQLTQAFF. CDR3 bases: TGCGCCAGCAGCCAGGTCGGACAGCTTACCCAAGCTTTCTTT.

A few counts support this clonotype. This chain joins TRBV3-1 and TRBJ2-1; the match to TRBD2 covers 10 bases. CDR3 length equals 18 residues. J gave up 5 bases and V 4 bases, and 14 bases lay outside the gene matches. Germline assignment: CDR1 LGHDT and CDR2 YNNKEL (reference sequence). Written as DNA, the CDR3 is TGTGCCAGCAGCCGAACTTTGGCTAGCGGGGGACCTAACAATGAGCAGTTCTTC. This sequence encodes CASSRTLASGGPNNEQFF.

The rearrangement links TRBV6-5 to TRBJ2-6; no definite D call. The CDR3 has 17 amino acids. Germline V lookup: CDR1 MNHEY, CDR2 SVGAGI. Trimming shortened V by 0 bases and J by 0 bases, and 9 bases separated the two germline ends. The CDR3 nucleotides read TGTGCCAGCAGTTACTCGACTGGACCCTCTGGGGCCAACGTCCTGACTTTC. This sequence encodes CASSYSTGPSGANVLTF.

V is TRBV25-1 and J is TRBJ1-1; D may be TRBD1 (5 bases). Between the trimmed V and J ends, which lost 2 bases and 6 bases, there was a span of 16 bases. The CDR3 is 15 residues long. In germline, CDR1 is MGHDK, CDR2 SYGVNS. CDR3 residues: CASSEHAGRGAEAFF. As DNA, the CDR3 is TGTGCCAGCAGTGAACATGCAGGCCGGGGCGCTGAAGCTTTCTTT.

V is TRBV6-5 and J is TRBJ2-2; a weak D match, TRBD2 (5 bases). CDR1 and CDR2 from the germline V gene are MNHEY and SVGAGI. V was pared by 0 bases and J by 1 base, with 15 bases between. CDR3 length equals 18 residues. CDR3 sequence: CASSYSKNRGGNTGELFF. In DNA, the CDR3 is TGTGCCAGCAGTTACTCGAAGAATCGGGGTGGGAACACCGGGGAGCTGTTTTTT.

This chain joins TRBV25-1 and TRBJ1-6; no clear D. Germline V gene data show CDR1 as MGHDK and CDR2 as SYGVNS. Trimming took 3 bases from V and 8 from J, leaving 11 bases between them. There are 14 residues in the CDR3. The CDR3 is CASSDWGVDSPLHF. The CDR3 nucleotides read TGTGCCAGCAGTGATTGGGGTGTCGATTCACCCCTCCACTTT.

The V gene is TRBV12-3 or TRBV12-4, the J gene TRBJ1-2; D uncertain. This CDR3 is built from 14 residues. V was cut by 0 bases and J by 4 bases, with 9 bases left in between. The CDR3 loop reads CASSLAVGLYGYTF. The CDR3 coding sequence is TGTGCCAGCAGTTTAGCGGTGGGTCTCTATGGCTACACCTTC.

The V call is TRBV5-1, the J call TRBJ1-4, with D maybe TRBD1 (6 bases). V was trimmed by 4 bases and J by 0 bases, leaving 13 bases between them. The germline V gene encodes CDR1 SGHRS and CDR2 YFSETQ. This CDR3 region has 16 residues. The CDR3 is CASSVPEGATNEKLFF. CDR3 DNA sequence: TGCGCCAGCAGCGTTCCGGAGGGGGCAACTAATGAAAAACTGTTTTTT.